This T cell receptor beta chain was documented in a study of control samples from healthy donors and cancer patients. The V gene's germline CDR1 is LGHDT and CDR2 YNNKEL (reference sequence). The J segment lost 3 bases and the V segment lost 6 bases, leaving 10 bases of the junction unmatched. CDR3 length: 17 residues. Here immunoSEQ multiplex PCR was the method, and the copy in TCRdb shows in-frame clones only, minus some. The sample shows more than 95,000 clones, 83% of them seen only once. Concerning this clone itself: The same CDR3 can be traced to other DNA sequences in this sample.

This receptor was obtained from a woman between 45 and 60 years old in good health. The chain has TRBV3-1 (or the pseudogene TRBV3-2) and TRBJ2-1; 11 bases line up with TRBD1. The sample consisted of blood. CDR3 bases: TGTGCCAGCAGTCTAAGGGGTGGGACAGGGGGCTACAATGAGCAGTTCTTC. Residues: CASSLRGGTGGYNEQFF.